Following are 32 T cell receptor beta chains from one sample sequenced in a study of identical twins. TCRdb re-called the 5' RACE reads through MiXCR, storing one row per CDR3 protein. This sample has about 720,000 distinct CDR3 sequences, with 15% to 20% found just once. A further study also used this sample, focusing on T cells expressing NK-cell markers.

Sequences were obtained from PBMCs. These receptors all come from a woman younger than 35 in good health.

This clonotype was counted many times. The chain employs TRBV12-3 or TRBV12-4 and TRBJ2-1; D might be TRBD1 (6 bases). The V end was cut by 2 bases, the J end by 7 bases, with 15 bases between. The CDR3 totals 15 residues. CDR3 amino acids: CASSLTRTVPNEQFF. The CDR3 DNA reads TGTGCCAGCAGTTTAACCCGGACAGTACCAAATGAGCAGTTCTTC.

This chain connects TRBV5-1 to TRBJ2-1; 7 nucleotides align to TRBD2. Unmatched junction bases numbered 8, after V lost 3 bases and J lost 8 bases. Germline CDR1 reads SGHRS; CDR2 reads YFSETQ. The CDR3 runs to 14 residues. CDR3 in DNA: TGCGCCAGCAGCTCAGGACTAGAGGCATATGAGCAGTTCTTC. Encoded protein: CASSSGLEAYEQFF.

In this sample, this clonotype turned up a few times. The CDR3 spells CASSSGYRDRGTDTQYF. The CDR3 nucleotides are TGCGCCAGCAGCTCGGGCTACCGGGACAGGGGGACAGATACGCAGTATTTT. This chain uses TRBV5-1 with TRBJ2-3; TRBD1 agrees at 11 bases. Looked up from germline, CDR1 is SGHRS and CDR2 is YFSETQ. V gave up 3 bases and J gave up 3 bases; unmatched junction bases: 9. The CDR3 has 17 amino acids.

The chain links TRBV11-2 to TRBJ2-1; D is ambiguous. The CDR3 extends over 14 amino acids. Germline values: CDR1 SGHAT, CDR2 FQNNGV. The germline V and J ends were trimmed by 1 base and 6 bases, with 10 bases remaining between them. The CDR3 is CASSLGLQGNEQFF. CDR3 coding DNA: TGTGCCAGCAGCTTAGGTCTCCAAGGCAATGAGCAGTTCTTC.

In this sample, this clonotype turned up a few times. This sequence joins TRBV5-1 and TRBJ1-2; TRBD1 aligns across 11 bases. Per the germline V gene, CDR1 is SGHRS and CDR2 is YFSETQ. The junction had 4 bases not matched to a gene; V was cut back by 2 bases and J by 4 bases. This CDR3 has 15 residues. The CDR3 protein is CASSFGTGGTYGYTF. The CDR3 nucleotides are TGCGCCAGCAGCTTTGGGACAGGGGGAACCTATGGCTACACCTTC. Full variable domain (outside the CDR3, taken from reference TRBV5-1 and TRBJ1-2): KAGVTQTPRYLIKTRGQQVTLSCSPISGHRSVSWYQQTPGQGLQFLFEYFSETQRNKGNFPGRFSGRQFSNSRSEMNVSTLELGDSALYLCASSFGTGGTYGYTFGSGTRLTVV.

The chain employs TRBV20-1 and TRBJ2-7, with unresolved D. The CDR3 totals 11 residues. Between the trimmed V and J ends, which lost 5 bases and 8 bases, there was a span of 13 bases. Germline CDR1 DFQATT, CDR2 SNEGSKA (reference sequence). CDR3 nucleotide sequence: TGCAGTGCTCTTTACCCCCTGCAGCAGTACTTC. Its protein is CSALYPLQQYF.

In this sample, this clonotype turned up many times. This chain links TRBV5-1 with TRBJ2-1, with TRBD2 matching over 8 bases. This CDR3 has 15 amino acids. In germline, CDR1 is SGHRS, CDR2 YFSETQ. V dropped 5 bases and J dropped 8; count of bases not matched to a gene: 12. CDR3 amino acids: CASSPDRGGLDEQFF. Written as DNA, the CDR3 is TGCGCCAGCAGTCCGGATCGGGGGGGCCTGGATGAGCAGTTCTTC.

This clonotype was seen a handful of times. The J gene is TRBJ2-1, the V gene TRBV4-1, with TRBD2 identical over 7 bases. V shed 4 bases, J shed 2 bases, and the junction held 8 bases outside the gene matches. The length of the CDR3 is 16 residues. Germline V lookup: CDR1 MGHRA, CDR2 YSYEKL. Written as DNA, the CDR3 is TGCGCCAGCAGCCGGAGTCTGAGCGGGACCTACAATGAGCAGTTCTTC. It translates to CASSRSLSGTYNEQFF.

The rearrangement links TRBV20-1 to TRBJ2-7; 9 bases are shared with TRBD1. The CDR3 consists of 13 residues. Germline assignment: CDR1 DFQATT and CDR2 SNEGSKA (reference sequence). V was pared by 4 bases and J by 4 bases, with 5 bases of the junction left unmatched. The CDR3 loop is CSANRGQGYEQYF. In nucleotides, the CDR3 is TGCAGTGCTAACAGGGGGCAGGGGTACGAGCAGTACTTC.

In its sample, this clonotype was seen once. The J gene is TRBJ2-5, the V gene TRBV6-5, with TRBD2 matching over 13 bases. Looked up from germline, CDR1 is MNHEY and CDR2 is SVGAGI. This CDR3 region has 19 residues. Trimming at V came to 4 bases and at J to 8 bases, leaving 19 bases not matched to a gene. The CDR3 nucleotides read TGTGCCAGCAGTTCCGGGACTAGCGGGGAGAGAGTCCCAAGATATACCCAGTACTTC. This encodes CASSSGTSGERVPRYTQYF.

In its sample, this clonotype was seen a few times. One end of the junction varies from germline; a read error may be responsible. The V call is TRBV10-3, the J call TRBJ2-1; perhaps TRBD2 as D (5 bases). The germline gives CDR1 ENHRY, CDR2 SYGVKD. The CDR3 extends over 14 amino acids. In DNA, the CDR3 is TGTGCCATCAATGAGGGCTACTCCTACAATGAGCAGTTCTTC. Translated: CAINEGYSYNEQFF.

The chain couples TRBV9 to TRBJ1-1, with a tentative D call TRBD1 (6 bases). Trimming took 4 bases from V and 7 from J, leaving 14 bases between them. The CDR3 runs to 13 residues. CDR1 is SGDLS and CDR2 is YYNGEE in the germline V gene. The CDR3 DNA reads as TGTGCCAGCAGCCAAACGGGGGCAGTTGAAGCTTTCTTT. It is translated as CASSQTGAVEAFF.

This chain links TRBV29-1 with TRBJ2-2; TRBD1 might be the D (5 bases). Germline CDR1 and CDR2: SQVTM and ANQGSEA. The CDR3 has 14 residues. The V gene lost 2 bases and the J gene lost 8 bases, with 15 bases spanning the gap. CDR3 in DNA: TGCAGCGTTGAAACCATGGGATCAGGGGGGGAGCTGTTTTTT. Translating gives CSVETMGSGGELFF.

There are many counts of this clonotype. V and J are TRBV6-1 and TRBJ2-1, with 14 nucleotides matching TRBD2. Germline assignment: CDR1 MNHNS and CDR2 SASEGT. The CDR3 runs to 16 residues. J was trimmed by 6 bases and V by 6 bases; bases with no gene match: 7. In DNA form, the CDR3 reads TGTGCCAGCAGCCCCGGACTAGCGGGAGGCCCCAATGAGCAGTTCTTC. As protein: CASSPGLAGGPNEQFF.

This clonotype was seen more than once but under ten times. This rearrangement joins TRBV5-4 to TRBJ2-2; 13 bases are a match to TRBD2. V gave up 5 bases and J gave up 4 bases; unmatched junction bases: 11. The germline V gene has CDR1 SGHNT and CDR2 YYREEE (reference sequence). The CDR3 sequence is 18 residues long. DNA for the CDR3: TGTGCCAGCAGACCTACTAGCGGGGGGGCCCACGTCACCGGGGAGCTGTTTTTT. Translating gives CASRPTSGGAHVTGELFF.

This chain's CDR3 is CATTTGGAGSPLHF. The CDR3 coding sequence is TGCGCCACTACTACAGGGGGCGCGGGTTCACCCCTCCACTTT. V is TRBV5-1 and J is TRBJ1-6; TRBD1 agrees at 9 bases. This CDR3 comprises 14 residues. Per germline, CDR1 SGHRS and CDR2 YFSETQ. The V gene end was trimmed by 9 bases and the J gene end by 9 bases; junction bases not matched to a gene: 10.

Worth noting for this clonotype: A much bigger clone sits one base away, suggesting this may be a read error. The chain uses TRBV12-3 or TRBV12-4 and TRBJ2-5; 9 bases fit TRBD1. The CDR3 extends over 13 amino acids. Losses at the gene ends were 6 bases for V and 3 bases for J; bases not matched to a gene: 2. The CDR3 DNA is TGTGCCAGCAGCACAGGGGGCGAAGAGACCCAGTACTTC. It encodes CASSTGGEETQYF.

This sequence joins TRBV7-9 and TRBJ2-1, with TRBD2 identical over 11 bases. With 5 bases clipped from V and 5 bases from J, the junction kept 5 bases outside the gene matches. The CDR3 has 15 amino acids. CDR1 and CDR2 from the germline V gene are SEHNR and FQNEAQ (reference sequence). CDR3 residues: CASSPPSGRNNEQFF. The DNA of the CDR3 is TGTGCCAGCAGCCCTCCTAGCGGGAGGAACAATGAGCAGTTCTTC. Complete variable domain (other parts from reference TRBV7-9 and TRBJ2-1): DTGVSQNPRHKITKRGQNVTFRCDPISEHNRLYWYRQTLGQGPEFLTYFQNEAQLEKSRLLSDRFSAERPKGSFSTLEIQRTEQGDSAMYLCASSPPSGRNNEQFFGPGTRLTVL.

This clonotype has a single count. The chain has TRBV7-9 and TRBJ2-5; 11 nucleotides match TRBD2. This CDR3 spans 16 amino acids. Germline trimming cut 5 bases from V and 4 bases from J; bases unmatched to any gene: 9. CDR1 is SEHNR, CDR2 FQNEAQ, per germline (reference sequence). CDR3 bases: TGTGCCAGCAGCCTGAAACTAGCGGGAGATGGAGAGACCCAGTACTTC. It is translated as CASSLKLAGDGETQYF. Variable domain in full (rest from reference TRBV7-9 and TRBJ2-5): DTGVSQNPRHKITKRGQNVTFRCDPISEHNRLYWYRQTLGQGPEFLTYFQNEAQLEKSRLLSDRFSAERPKGSFSTLEIQRTEQGDSAMYLCASSLKLAGDGETQYFGPGTRLLVL.

In its sample, this clonotype was seen a few times. The rearrangement uses TRBV10-3 and TRBJ2-3, with 7 bases aligning to TRBD1. The CDR3 covers 15 residues. Trimming cost V 6 bases and J 0 bases; bases outside gene matches: 6. Germline CDR1 and CDR2: ENHRY and SYGVKD. The CDR3 sequence is CAISPPTGSTDTQYF. In DNA form, the CDR3 reads TGTGCCATCAGCCCCCCGACAGGGAGCACAGATACGCAGTATTTT.

V usage is TRBV7-2 and J usage is TRBJ2-2; the D gene is possibly TRBD1 (6 bases). The germline V and J ends were trimmed by 5 bases and 4 bases, with 11 bases remaining between them. The germline CDR1 and CDR2 sequences are SGHTA and FQGNSA. The CDR3 sequence is 14 residues long. The CDR3 sequence: CASSLNRVTGELFF. The DNA of the CDR3 is TGTGCCAGCAGCCTAAACAGGGTCACCGGGGAGCTGTTTTTT.

V and J are TRBV4-1 and TRBJ2-4; TRBD2 matches 9 bases. The germline CDR1 and CDR2 sequences are MGHRA and YSYEKL. V trimming: 2 bases; J trimming: 3 bases; junction bases outside the gene matches: 23. The CDR3 runs 22 residues. CDR3 bases: TGCGCCAGCAGCCAATCTCCCCGGGGGACTAGCTCGCTTCCTAGGGGCAAAAACATTCAGTACTTC. This codes for CASSQSPRGTSSLPRGKNIQYF.

This clonotype was observed a handful of times. This chain links TRBV6-6 with TRBJ2-1; a possible D gene is TRBD1 (5 bases). This CDR3 has 13 amino acids. V dropped 8 bases and J dropped 5 bases, with 13 bases sitting between them. The germline CDR1 and CDR2 sequences are MNHNY and SVGAGI (reference sequence). The CDR3 spells CASGARNNNEQFF. The CDR3 DNA sequence: TGTGCCAGCGGGGCGAGGAATAACAATGAGCAGTTCTTC.

This clonotype was counted a few times. The V and J genes are TRBV12-3 or TRBV12-4 and TRBJ2-7, with a weak D call TRBD1 (6 bases). The CDR3 runs to 14 residues. V was shortened by 7 bases and J by 6 bases, with 19 bases between the two germline ends. In DNA form, the CDR3 reads TGTGCCAGCACCATCCATAAGGGGGTAGGCGAGCAGTACTTC. This gives the protein CASTIHKGVGEQYF.

This clonotype was seen more than once but under ten times. This chain connects TRBV20-1 to TRBJ2-3; D may correspond to TRBD1 or TRBD2 (7 bases each). V was shortened by 5 bases and J by 6 bases, with 18 bases between the two germline ends. This CDR3 region has 14 residues. Per the germline V gene, CDR1 is DFQATT and CDR2 is SNEGSKA (reference sequence). For the CDR3, the DNA is TGCAGTGCTCGCAGGGGGGGGTATACGGATACGCAGTATTTT. This translates into CSARRGGYTDTQYF.

This chain joins TRBV28 and TRBJ2-2, with TRBD2 as a possible D gene (5 bases). Germline V lookup: CDR1 MDHEN, CDR2 SYDVKM. The CDR3 runs to 12 residues. Trimming removed 6 bases at V and 7 bases at J, with 9 bases between. CDR3 in DNA: TGTGCCAGCAGCCGCCGGGACGGGGAGCTGTTTTTT. Its protein product is CASSRRDGELFF.

The chain employs TRBV6-5 and TRBJ2-7; D is unresolved. The CDR3 consists of 14 residues. Germline V gives CDR1 MNHEY, CDR2 SVGAGI. Trimming stripped 3 bases from V and 2 bases from J, with 11 bases between. The CDR3 sequence is CASSYYGSTYEQYF. CDR3 DNA: TGTGCCAGCAGTTATTACGGCAGTACCTACGAGCAGTACTTC.

The table lists this clonotype with a few counts. The V and J genes are TRBV29-1 and TRBJ2-7; 10 nucleotides agree with TRBD1. Germline-derived CDR1 and CDR2 are SQVTM and ANQGSEA. With V trimmed by 6 bases and J by 6 bases, 5 bases remained unmatched. This CDR3 is built from 12 residues. The CDR3 DNA follows: TGCAGCGTCTCCGACAGGGGGCGCGAGCAGTACTTC. Translation gives CSVSDRGREQYF.

This clonotype came up many times. The gene calls are TRBV20-1 and TRBJ2-7; 8 positions match TRBD1. Trimming removed 4 bases from V and 5 bases from J; junction bases left unmatched: 4. The germline CDR1 and CDR2 sequences are DFQATT and SNEGSKA (reference sequence). This CDR3 is built from 12 residues. The CDR3 protein is CSATDRGHEQYF. In DNA, the CDR3 is TGCAGTGCTACCGACAGGGGCCACGAGCAGTACTTC.

The V gene is TRBV18, the J gene TRBJ2-3, with 10 bases that match TRBD2. Unmatched junction bases numbered 5, after V lost 0 bases and J lost 2 bases. Germline V gene sequence: CDR1 KGHSH, CDR2 LQKENI. The CDR3 has 17 residues. In nucleotides, the CDR3 is TGTGCCAGCTCACCACCTCCTAGCGGGGGTCCCACAGATACGCAGTATTTT. Translation: CASSPPPSGGPTDTQYF. The variable domain in full, completed from reference TRBV18 and TRBJ2-3, reads NAGVMQNPRHLVRRRGQEARLRCSPMKGHSHVYWYRQLPEEGLKFMVYLQKENIIDESGMPKERFSAEFPKEGPSILRIQQVVRGDSAAYFCASSPPPSGGPTDTQYFGPGTRLTVL.

CDR3 DNA: TGTGCCAGCAGCCCCGGACAGGGGTTTGGGCAGTACTTC. Translated, it gives CASSPGQGFGQYF. The chain carries TRBV7-3 and TRBJ2-7; the match to TRBD1 covers 9 bases. Per germline, CDR1 SGHTA and CDR2 FQGTGA. J gave up 9 bases and V 5 bases, and 8 bases lay outside the gene matches. The CDR3 has 13 residues.

This clonotype was counted only a few times. V and J are TRBV5-6 and TRBJ1-1; possible D gene TRBD1, 5 bases. The CDR3 sequence is 14 residues long. The germline V and J ends were trimmed by 6 bases and 7 bases, with 19 bases remaining between them. Germline-derived CDR1 and CDR2 are SGHDT and YYEEEE. CDR3 DNA: TGTGCCAGCACGGGCGTAAGGGGTTCGGGTGAAGCTTTCTTT. Residues: CASTGVRGSGEAFF.